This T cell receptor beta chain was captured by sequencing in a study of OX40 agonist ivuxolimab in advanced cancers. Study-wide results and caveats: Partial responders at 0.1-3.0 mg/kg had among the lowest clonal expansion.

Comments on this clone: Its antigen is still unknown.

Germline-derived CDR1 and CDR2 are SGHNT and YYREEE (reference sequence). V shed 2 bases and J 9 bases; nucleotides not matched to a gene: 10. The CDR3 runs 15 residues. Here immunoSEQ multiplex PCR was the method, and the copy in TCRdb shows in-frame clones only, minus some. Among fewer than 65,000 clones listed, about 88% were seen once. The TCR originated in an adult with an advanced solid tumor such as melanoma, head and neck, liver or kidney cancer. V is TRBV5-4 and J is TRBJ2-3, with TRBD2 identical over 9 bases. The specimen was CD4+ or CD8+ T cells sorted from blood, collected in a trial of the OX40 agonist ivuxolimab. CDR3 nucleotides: TGTGCCAGCAGCTTTAGCGGGAGTGGAAGTTTAACGCAGTATTTT. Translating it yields CASSFSGSGSLTQYF. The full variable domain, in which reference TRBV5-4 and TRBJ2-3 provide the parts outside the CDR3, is ETGVTQSPTHLIKTRGQQVTLRCSSQSGHNTVSWYQQALGQGPQFIFQYYREEENGRGNFPPRFSGLQFPNYSSELNVNALELDDSALYLCASSFSGSGSLTQYFGPGTRLTVL.